The entry that follows covers one T cell receptor (beta chain) sequence. What it binds is not known. Sequenced by immunoSEQ multiplex PCR; TCRdb stores in-frame clones only, minus some. The sample has 85,000 to 110,000 clones; roughly 93% are singletons. This specimen comes from a study of graft-versus-host responses after intestinal transplantation. In the study overall: Induction with anti-thymocyte globulin, then tacrolimus and steroids for around three years, was given to all recipients.

Trimming at V came to 1 base and at J to 13 bases, leaving 10 bases not matched to a gene. Germline V gene sequence: CDR1 MGHRA, CDR2 YSYEKL. The CDR3 totals 14 residues. The chain links TRBV4-1 to TRBJ2-1; 7 bases agree with TRBD1. Source: unstimulated CD8+ T cells sorted from spleen or lymph node cells, taken before intestinal transplant. This receptor was identified in a human donor who received an intestinal transplant. The CDR3 protein is CASSQGRDRREQFF. CDR3 nucleotide sequence: TGCGCCAGCAGCCAAGGCCGGGACAGAAGGGAACAGTTCTTC.